Listed below are T cell receptor beta chains from one sample, sequenced in a study of T cell repertoires in cytomegalovirus infection. For these TCRs, the target antigens are not known. TCRdb called the reads again in MiXCR, with one record for every CDR3 protein. The sample has 600,000 to 700,000 distinct CDR3 sequences; roughly 30% are singletons. Specimen: cultured PBMCs, collected from culture after CMV antigen stimulation. Receptors originate from a human donor in good health (CMV status not recorded). Some clones in this sample may be carry-over from other donors' samples. Both conserved end residues are trimmed from each CDR3.

J gene | V gene | CDR3 protein
TRBJ2-7 | TRBV7-2 | ASSFGTGRNEQY
TRBJ2-2 | TRBV12-3/TRBV12-4 | ASTPGQGYTGELF
TRBJ1-2 | TRBV12-3/TRBV12-4 | ASSSPSYYGYT
TRBJ2-1 | TRBV11-2 | ASSLLWGGYRNNEQF
TRBJ2-2 | TRBV20-1 | SATVPSGTGELF
TRBJ2-7 | TRBV7-8 | ASSPSGTGAIYEQY
TRBJ1-1 | TRBV6-1 | ATGRQTGLTEAF
TRBJ2-2 | TRBV19 | ASTSYRGTTPGELF
TRBJ2-3 | TRBV19 | ASASTGGYTDTQY
TRBJ2-1 | TRBV6-8 | ASSTGTGPSVGQF
TRBJ1-6 | TRBV4-1 | ASSPGDQGRAYNSPLH
TRBJ1-1 | TRBV19 | ASSIDKGARTEAF
TRBJ1-5 | TRBV6-1 | ASSEDQTHQPQH
TRBJ2-1 | TRBV4-1 | ASSQDNGRIFRQF
TRBJ2-2 | TRBV7-2 | ASSLTGWTGELF
TRBJ1-3 | TRBV7-2 | ASSSRNDRAGNTIY
TRBJ2-3 | TRBV4-1 | ASSQVGRETDTQY
TRBJ2-3 | TRBV7-6 | ASRKNGGPDTQY
TRBJ2-7 | TRBV7-2 | ASSTGWREWENEQY
TRBJ1-4 | TRBV7-2 | ASTQGRGKLF
TRBJ1-1 | TRBV6-6 | ASSYSGGPIEAF
TRBJ1-2 | TRBV4-1 | ASSQDPGTNYAGYT
TRBJ1-5 | TRBV2 | ASSDGTGYQPQH
TRBJ1-4 | TRBV2 | ASGDGFEKLF
TRBJ1-1 | TRBV7-2 | ASSLDLDRETEAF
TRBJ2-5 | TRBV4-1 | ASSPSEKGGWTQY
TRBJ1-2 | TRBV4-3 | ASSQEASGDGYT
TRBJ1-4 | TRBV19 | ASTPTGTNEKLF
TRBJ2-5 | TRBV7-2 | ASSLAGPVGETQY
TRBJ2-1 | TRBV7-2 | ASSPQGGLASYNEQF
TRBJ2-7 | TRBV7-2 | ASSPGVGGLLVEQY
TRBJ1-4 | TRBV25-1 | ASSDWGEKLF
TRBJ2-2 | TRBV7-2 | ASSLSAGEDTGELF
TRBJ2-1 | TRBV12-5 | ASGLRRVASSYNEQF
TRBJ2-7 | TRBV20-1 | SAPTSSEQY
TRBJ2-7 | TRBV7-9 | ASSLSAELGEQY
TRBJ2-1 | TRBV6-2/TRBV6-3 | ASSAPGLGTGQF
TRBJ1-2 | TRBV5-1 | ASGTRTNYGYT
TRBJ2-3 | TRBV7-9 | ASSLRPSASRDTQY
TRBJ2-1 | TRBV5-4 | ASRPGSSSYNEQF
TRBJ2-2 | TRBV15 | ATSRDSGLAGVSTGELF
TRBJ1-4 | TRBV7-8 | ASSPRGRNEKLF
TRBJ2-5 | TRBV5-6 | ASSLPSEETQY
TRBJ1-2 | TRBV4-3 | ASSQDEGTYGYT
TRBJ1-6 | TRBV7-9 | ASSYTGVINSPLH
TRBJ2-5 | TRBV7-8 | AGGTQETQY
TRBJ1-2 | TRBV7-9 | ASSSLGGLGYT
TRBJ2-3 | TRBV5-4 | ASSSGLAGGGGTDTQY
TRBJ2-5 | TRBV20-1 | SARGDTPETQY